Reported below is one T cell receptor beta chain. Antigen unknown. Some clones are missing from TCRdb's copy, which holds only in-frame ones; the method was immunoSEQ multiplex PCR. The repertoire has 90,000 to 120,000 clones, around 87% of them found once; the top ten carry approximately 3%. Germline V gene sequence: CDR1 SGHTA, CDR2 FQGTGA. This CDR3 contains 14 residues. Trimming removed 0 bases at V and 3 bases at J, with 8 bases between. The data originate from a study of T cell responses to AZD1222 COVID-19 vaccine. Study results and limitations: Two AZD1222 doses significantly raised spike-specific TCR breadth and depth over controls. All repertoire sampling was performed exclusively after the peak T cell response. Among spike-specific TCRs, nearly half reportedly target unmutated variant regions.

The rearrangement uses TRBV7-3 and TRBJ1-2, with a possible D match to TRBD1 (6 bases). The clonotype comes from an adult in good health. The starting material was peripheral blood, obtained on day 0 of AZD1222 vaccination. The CDR3 sequence is CASSLTSGDYGYTF. In DNA form, the CDR3 reads TGTGCCAGCAGCTTAACCTCAGGGGACTATGGCTACACCTTC.